A selection of T cell receptor beta chains follows, all from one sample in a study of T cell responses to AZD1222 COVID-19 vaccine. The protocol was immunoSEQ multiplex PCR, while the TCRdb copy is restricted to in-frame clones and leaves out a portion. This sample has 90,000 to 120,000 clones, with approximately 88% found just once. The sequencing here drew on peripheral blood, taken on day 0 of AZD1222 vaccination. The receptor set was obtained from an adult in good health. The CDR3 runs from the conserved cysteine through the conserved F or W. D genes are given only for firm matches. The size field is filled for only some rows; it gives once, few, many or a size class.

j_call: TRBJ2-3
d_call: TRBD2
v_call: TRBV4-3
clone_size: -
cdr3_nt: TGCGCCAGCAGTGCAAGAGGGGCGGGAGGAGGAGCAGATACGCAGTATTTT
cdr3_aa: CASSARGAGGGADTQYF

j_call: TRBJ2-7
d_call: -
v_call: TRBV28
clone_size: once
cdr3_nt: TGTGCCAGCAGACCGTCGGACACCTACGAGCAGTACTTC
cdr3_aa: CASRPSDTYEQYF

j_call: TRBJ2-1
d_call: TRBD2
v_call: TRBV3-1/TRBV3-2
clone_size: -
cdr3_nt: TGTGCCAGCAGGACAAGCGGGACCCACAATGAGCAGTTCTTC
cdr3_aa: CASRTSGTHNEQFF

j_call: TRBJ1-5
d_call: -
v_call: TRBV2
clone_size: few
cdr3_nt: TGTGCCAGCCAGCGGAGAGGGAACGAGCCCCAGCATTTT
cdr3_aa: CASQRRGNEPQHF

j_call: TRBJ1-2
d_call: -
v_call: TRBV7-6
clone_size: -
cdr3_nt: TGTGCCAGCAGGTTCGTCCCGGGGAGAGGGAGGTATGGCTACACCTTC
cdr3_aa: CASRFVPGRGRYGYTF

j_call: TRBJ2-1
d_call: TRBD2
v_call: TRBV4-3
clone_size: -
cdr3_nt: TGCGCCAGCAGCCAAGATTTGGGACTAGCGGGGAATGAGCAGTTCTTC
cdr3_aa: CASSQDLGLAGNEQFF

j_call: TRBJ2-1
d_call: TRBD2
v_call: TRBV7-9
clone_size: -
cdr3_nt: TGTGCCAGCACCCAAGCGGGAGGGAGCTCCTACAATGAGCAGTTCTTC
cdr3_aa: CASTQAGGSSYNEQFF

j_call: TRBJ1-2
d_call: TRBD1
v_call: TRBV25-1
clone_size: -
cdr3_nt: TGTGCCAGCAGTTCCCCCGGGACAGTGGTTGGCTACACCTTC
cdr3_aa: CASSSPGTVVGYTF

j_call: TRBJ1-2
d_call: -
v_call: TRBV4-1
clone_size: -
cdr3_nt: TGCGCCAGCAGCCAAGAAGGAGTACCGCCTAGAGGCTACACCTTC
cdr3_aa: CASSQEGVPPRGYTF

j_call: TRBJ2-7
d_call: -
v_call: TRBV19
clone_size: -
cdr3_nt: TGTGCCAGTAGTATGGCCACAGGAGACGAGCAGTACTTC
cdr3_aa: CASSMATGDEQYF

j_call: TRBJ1-2
d_call: TRBD1
v_call: TRBV3-1/TRBV3-2
clone_size: -
cdr3_nt: TGTGCCAGCAGCCAAGGAGGGGACAGGGGGGTTGGCTACACCTTC
cdr3_aa: CASSQGGDRGVGYTF

j_call: TRBJ1-5
d_call: -
v_call: TRBV2
clone_size: -
cdr3_nt: TGTGCCAGCAGTGAACAGGGGCAGATTCTCAATCAGCCCCAGCATTTT
cdr3_aa: CASSEQGQILNQPQHF

j_call: TRBJ1-2
d_call: TRBD1
v_call: TRBV18
clone_size: -
cdr3_nt: TGTGCCAGCTCACGGGACAGTGAAGGCTCCTATGGCTACACCTTC
cdr3_aa: CASSRDSEGSYGYTF

j_call: TRBJ1-2
d_call: -
v_call: TRBV11-3
clone_size: -
cdr3_nt: TGTGCCAGCAGCTTAGGCGGCGAGGGCAGGGGATCTGGTAACTATGGCTACACCTTC
cdr3_aa: CASSLGGEGRGSGNYGYTF

j_call: TRBJ1-2
d_call: -
v_call: TRBV30
clone_size: -
cdr3_nt: TGTGCCTGGACGGCAGAGGGGGTCTATGGCTACACCTTC
cdr3_aa: CAWTAEGVYGYTF

j_call: TRBJ1-6
d_call: -
v_call: TRBV10-3
clone_size: -
cdr3_nt: TGTGCCATCAGTGAGCGGGCCGGGGAAAATTCACCCCTCCACTTT
cdr3_aa: CAISERAGENSPLHF

j_call: TRBJ1-5
d_call: -
v_call: TRBV19
clone_size: -
cdr3_nt: TGTGCCAGTAGTATAGCCGCGGGCCTTTCGAGCAATCAGCCCCAGCATTTT
cdr3_aa: CASSIAAGLSSNQPQHF

j_call: TRBJ1-2
d_call: -
v_call: TRBV6-1
clone_size: -
cdr3_nt: TGTGCCAGCAGTGACCAGGGGAGGGGGTATAGCTATGGCTACACCTTC
cdr3_aa: CASSDQGRGYSYGYTF

j_call: TRBJ2-1
d_call: -
v_call: TRBV27
clone_size: -
cdr3_nt: TGTGCCAGCAGTTCGACCGGGTCGATCCGGGAGCAGTTCTTC
cdr3_aa: CASSSTGSIREQFF

j_call: TRBJ2-1
d_call: -
v_call: TRBV7-2
clone_size: -
cdr3_nt: TGTGCCAGCAGGCCCGGGTACACGAGGGATGAGCAGTTCTTC
cdr3_aa: CASRPGYTRDEQFF

j_call: TRBJ1-3
d_call: -
v_call: TRBV11-2
clone_size: -
cdr3_nt: TGTGCCAGCAGCTTAGGGCCGCTCTCTGGAAACACCATATATTTT
cdr3_aa: CASSLGPLSGNTIYF

j_call: TRBJ2-3
d_call: TRBD2
v_call: TRBV7-2
clone_size: -
cdr3_nt: TGTGCCAGCAGCGTCGGACTAGCGGGGGCTAGCACAGATACGCAGTATTTT
cdr3_aa: CASSVGLAGASTDTQYF

j_call: TRBJ1-6
d_call: -
v_call: TRBV7-7
clone_size: -
cdr3_nt: TGTGCTAGCAGCTTAGTGCCAGGGGTTGCTAATTCACCCCTCCACTTT
cdr3_aa: CASSLVPGVANSPLHF

j_call: TRBJ1-6
d_call: -
v_call: TRBV5-1
clone_size: -
cdr3_nt: TGCGCCAGCCGACTTGGGGAGGGGTATTCACCCCTCCACTTT
cdr3_aa: CASRLGEGYSPLHF

j_call: TRBJ2-1
d_call: TRBD2
v_call: TRBV11-3
clone_size: -
cdr3_nt: TGTGCCAGCAGCGAGGGGACTAGCGGGCGTTACTACAATGAGCAGTTCTTC
cdr3_aa: CASSEGTSGRYYNEQFF

j_call: TRBJ1-5
d_call: TRBD1
v_call: TRBV3-1/TRBV3-2
clone_size: -
cdr3_nt: TGTGCCAGCAGCCAAGATTCCCGGGACAGGTCGAATCAGCCCCAGCATTTT
cdr3_aa: CASSQDSRDRSNQPQHF

j_call: TRBJ2-7
d_call: -
v_call: TRBV7-3
clone_size: -
cdr3_nt: TGTGCCAGCAGCTTAGGTTCCGCGGGAACCTCCTACGAGCAGTACTTC
cdr3_aa: CASSLGSAGTSYEQYF

j_call: TRBJ2-5
d_call: -
v_call: TRBV11-2
clone_size: -
cdr3_nt: TGTGCCAGCAGCCAGACAGGAAGCCAAGAGACCCAGTACTTC
cdr3_aa: CASSQTGSQETQYF

j_call: TRBJ2-1
d_call: TRBD2
v_call: TRBV7-3
clone_size: -
cdr3_nt: TGTGCCAGCAGCAATGGGGGGGACAATGAGCAGTTCTTC
cdr3_aa: CASSNGGDNEQFF

j_call: TRBJ1-3
d_call: -
v_call: TRBV19
clone_size: -
cdr3_nt: TGTGCCAGTAGTGTCCGGACAGCTAGCTCTGGAAACACCATATATTTT
cdr3_aa: CASSVRTASSGNTIYF

j_call: TRBJ1-3
d_call: -
v_call: TRBV18
clone_size: -
cdr3_nt: TGTGCCAGCTCCCCCGGGACCGCTGAAAACACCATATATTTT
cdr3_aa: CASSPGTAENTIYF